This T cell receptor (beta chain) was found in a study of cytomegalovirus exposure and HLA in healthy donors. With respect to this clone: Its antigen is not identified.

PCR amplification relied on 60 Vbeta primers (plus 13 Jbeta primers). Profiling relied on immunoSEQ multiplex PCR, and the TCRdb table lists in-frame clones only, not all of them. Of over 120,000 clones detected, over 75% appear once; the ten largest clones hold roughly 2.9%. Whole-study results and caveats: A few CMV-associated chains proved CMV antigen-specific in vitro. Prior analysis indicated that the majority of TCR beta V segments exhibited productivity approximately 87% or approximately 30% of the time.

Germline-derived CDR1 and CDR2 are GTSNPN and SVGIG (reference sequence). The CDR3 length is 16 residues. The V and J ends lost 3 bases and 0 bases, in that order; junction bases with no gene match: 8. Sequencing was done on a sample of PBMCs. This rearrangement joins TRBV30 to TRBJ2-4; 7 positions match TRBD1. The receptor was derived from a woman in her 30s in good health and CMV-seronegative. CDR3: CAWRRTGGEAKNIQYF. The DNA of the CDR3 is TGTGCCTGGAGAAGGACAGGCGGCGAAGCCAAAAACATTCAGTACTTC.